These T cell receptor beta chains were read from a single sample in a study of identical twins. TCRdb re-analysed the 5' RACE reads in MiXCR, keeping a single row per CDR3 protein. The repertoire holds about 550,000 distinct CDR3 sequences, with 20% to 25% as singletons. The same sample was also used in a study of yellow fever vaccine responses in identical twins.

Sequencing was performed on CD4+ T cells sorted from blood. These receptors were taken from a woman aged 18-29 years in good health. Both conserved end residues are part of each CDR3. The D gene is left open where the match is weak. Part of the rows lack a size; the others show once, few, many or a class for expanded clones.

V gene	D gene	clone size	J gene	CDR3 protein	CDR3 DNA
TRBV12-3/TRBV12-4	.	few	TRBJ1-1	CASSTTGTVNTEAFF	TGTGCCAGCAGCACTACCGGGACCGTGAACACTGAAGCTTTCTTT
TRBV12-3/TRBV12-4	TRBD1	few	TRBJ1-1	CASRGQGGGTEAFF	TGTGCCAGCAGGGGACAGGGGGGTGGCACTGAAGCTTTCTTT
TRBV5-1	.	few	TRBJ1-1	CASSAQEYTEAFF	TGCGCCAGCAGCGCCCAGGAGTACACTGAAGCTTTCTTT
TRBV7-8	.	few	TRBJ2-5	CASRPAGETQYF	TGTGCCAGCAGGCCCGCGGGAGAGACCCAGTACTTC
TRBV2	.	few	TRBJ1-1	CASIEVMNTEAFF	TGTGCCAGCATCGAGGTCATGAACACTGAAGCTTTCTTT
TRBV6-2/TRBV6-3	TRBD1	few	TRBJ2-1	CASSFLTGENEQFF	TGTGCCAGCAGTTTCCTAACAGGGGAAAATGAGCAGTTCTTC
TRBV5-1	.	few	TRBJ2-2	CASSLPSSSHTLKNTGELFF	TGCGCCAGCAGCCTCCCTTCAAGTTCTCACACTCTAAAGAACACCGGGGAGCTGTTTTTT
TRBV24-1	.	.	TRBJ2-2	CATRSSRNTGELFF	TGTGCCACCAGGTCCTCCCGTAACACCGGGGAGCTGTTTTTT
TRBV12-3/TRBV12-4	TRBD2	.	TRBJ2-5	CASSFVGGPETQYF	TGTGCCAGCAGTTTTGTGGGAGGGCCTGAGACCCAGTACTTC
TRBV6-5	.	.	TRBJ2-3	CASSYSGGGLGDTQYF	TGTGCCAGCAGTTACTCTGGGGGAGGTCTCGGAGATACGCAGTATTTT
TRBV4-1	TRBD1	.	TRBJ2-7	CASSQDRAGWNEQYF	TGCGCCAGCAGTCAAGACAGGGCAGGGTGGAACGAGCAGTACTTC
TRBV20-1	.	few	TRBJ2-3	CSAQAGEITDTQYF	TGCAGTGCTCAGGCCGGTGAGATAACAGATACGCAGTATTTT
TRBV6-2/TRBV6-3	TRBD2	few	TRBJ2-3	CASSYRLAGDTQYF	TGTGCCAGCAGTTACCGACTAGCGGGCGATACGCAGTATTTT
TRBV29-1	.	.	TRBJ2-2	CSGGYPNTGELFF	TGCAGCGGCGGGTACCCGAACACCGGGGAGCTGTTTTTT
TRBV29-1	TRBD2	few	TRBJ2-1	CSVRPTSVQINEQFF	TGCAGCGTTCGCCCAACTAGCGTACAGATTAATGAGCAGTTCTTC
TRBV5-1	TRBD2	.	TRBJ2-7	CASSLGAGVGEQYF	TGCGCCAGCAGCTTGGGAGCGGGAGTAGGGGAGCAGTACTTC
TRBV29-1	.	.	TRBJ2-2	CSARGGGLAGELFF	TGCAGCGCGAGAGGGGGGGGGCTCGCCGGGGAGCTGTTTTTT
TRBV12-3/TRBV12-4	TRBD1	few	TRBJ2-7	CASSSSTGPLEQYF	TGTGCCAGCAGTTCCTCGACAGGGCCCCTGGAGCAGTACTTC
TRBV25-1	TRBD1	.	TRBJ1-1	CASKDRGNTEAFF	TGTGCCAGCAAGGACAGGGGGAACACTGAAGCTTTCTTT
TRBV10-3	TRBD2	few	TRBJ2-2	CAISESSGVAGELFF	TGTGCCATCAGTGAGTCCAGCGGGGTTGCCGGGGAGCTGTTTTTT
TRBV19	TRBD1	.	TRBJ2-5	CASNRRTGGEETQYF	TGTGCCAGTAATCGGAGAACAGGGGGCGAGGAGACCCAGTACTTC
TRBV6-2/TRBV6-3	.	.	TRBJ1-1	CASSYSAKNTEAFF	TGTGCCAGCAGTTACTCGGCAAAGAACACTGAAGCTTTCTTT
TRBV5-1	.	few	TRBJ1-2	CASSLKEPINGYTF	TGCGCCAGCAGCTTGAAGGAGCCGATCAATGGCTACACCTTC
TRBV15	TRBD2	once	TRBJ2-1	CATSRDSLSGGIYNEQFF	TGTGCCACCAGCAGAGACTCGCTTAGCGGGGGGATTTACAATGAGCAGTTCTTC
TRBV10-3	TRBD1	.	TRBJ2-7	CAISEGTVWKEQYF	TGTGCCATCAGTGAGGGGACAGTGTGGAAGGAGCAGTACTTC
TRBV11-2	.	.	TRBJ1-1	CASSFTVGGAFF	TGTGCCAGCAGCTTTACGGTGGGGGGAGCTTTCTTT
TRBV20-1	.	.	TRBJ2-7	CSATWGRNSYEQYF	TGCAGTGCCACATGGGGGCGTAACTCCTACGAGCAGTACTTC
TRBV7-9	.	.	TRBJ2-1	CASSWARSSYNEQFF	TGTGCCAGCAGCTGGGCCAGATCCTCCTACAATGAGCAGTTCTTC
TRBV20-1	.	.	TRBJ1-5	CSALRGGTDQPQHF	TGCAGTGCACTCCGTGGGGGCACGGATCAGCCCCAGCATTTT
TRBV28	.	few	TRBJ2-6	CASSLWRSGANVLTF	TGTGCCAGCAGTTTATGGCGTTCTGGGGCCAACGTCCTGACTTTC
TRBV29-1	.	few	TRBJ1-4	CSVEALGTSSEKLFF	TGCAGCGTTGAAGCACTTGGAACTTCCAGCGAAAAACTGTTTTTT
TRBV12-3/TRBV12-4	.	few	TRBJ1-2	CASSRQASNYGYTF	TGTGCCAGCAGCAGACAGGCTTCTAACTATGGCTACACCTTC
TRBV7-9	.	.	TRBJ2-1	CASSSRLDEQFF	TGTGCCAGCAGCTCTCGGCTGGATGAGCAGTTCTTC
TRBV12-3/TRBV12-4	.	few	TRBJ2-1	CASSFPVDEQFF	TGTGCCAGCAGTTTCCCAGTTGATGAGCAGTTCTTC
TRBV10-3	TRBD2	.	TRBJ2-1	CAISGSSGRPSYNEQFF	TGTGCCATCAGTGGGAGTAGCGGGAGGCCATCCTACAATGAGCAGTTCTTC
TRBV4-1	TRBD2	.	TRBJ2-1	CASSQTLAGIRSYNEQFF	TGCGCCAGCAGCCAGACCTTAGCGGGAATTAGATCCTACAATGAGCAGTTCTTC
TRBV3-1	.	.	TRBJ1-4	CASSQDLGRSNEKLFF	TGTGCCAGCAGCCAAGATCTGGGGCGGTCTAATGAAAAACTGTTTTTT
TRBV6-1	.	.	TRBJ2-1	CASSSGTIRSSYNEQFF	TGTGCCAGCAGCTCCGGGACAATTCGGAGCTCCTACAATGAGCAGTTCTTC
TRBV7-2	.	.	TRBJ2-1	CASSLSRPDEQFF	TGTGCCAGCAGCTTGAGTAGGCCTGATGAGCAGTTCTTC
TRBV5-1	.	few	TRBJ2-1	CASSSGTPYNEQFF	TGCGCCAGCTCGTCCGGGACTCCCTACAATGAGCAGTTCTTC
TRBV20-1	.	once	TRBJ2-3	CSAIPGLTDTQYF	TGCAGTGCAATCCCGGGATTAACAGATACGCAGTATTTT
TRBV28	.	few	TRBJ2-7	CATVRQGNEQYF	TGTGCCACCGTACGGCAAGGAAACGAGCAGTACTTC
TRBV7-6	.	many	TRBJ1-1	CASSSNSVETEAFF	TGTGCCAGCAGCTCAAATTCGGTGGAAACTGAAGCTTTCTTT
TRBV29-1	.	few	TRBJ2-7	CSATRGRSYEQYF	TGCAGCGCCACCCGGGGCAGGTCCTACGAGCAGTACTTC
TRBV11-2	.	.	TRBJ1-6	CASSLRGSPSVRNSPLHF	TGTGCCAGCAGCCTCCGGGGCAGCCCTAGTGTTCGTAATTCACCCCTCCACTTT
TRBV12-3/TRBV12-4	TRBD1	few	TRBJ1-4	CASRDRGGEKLFF	TGTGCCAGCAGGGACAGGGGAGGTGAAAAACTGTTTTTT
TRBV6-9	.	few	TRBJ1-5	CASSQAERMQEPQHF	TGTGCCAGCAGCCAAGCAGAACGGATGCAGGAGCCCCAGCATTTT
TRBV2	.	.	TRBJ2-3	CASSPLGVADTQYF	TGTGCCAGCAGTCCCCTGGGAGTGGCAGATACGCAGTATTTT
TRBV12-3/TRBV12-4	.	.	TRBJ1-2	CASSLTVEINYGYTF	TGTGCCAGCAGTTTAACGGTGGAGATAAACTATGGCTACACCTTC